The source of this TCR beta chain is a study of blood T cells in healthy people across ages. CDR1 is SGHTA, CDR2 FQGNSA, per germline. The CDR3 length is 18 residues. V gave up 5 bases and J gave up 1 base; unmatched junction bases: 10. This clonotype came up a few times. What it binds is not known. A second PCR of about 6 to 12 cycles used a sample-barcoded 5' primer and a J-beta primer mix. Carrying 12 random nucleotides, a template-switch adaptor labeled each individual cDNA molecule. No fewer than 3 million CDR3-containing paired-end reads came from each sample. TCRdb passed the 5' RACE reads through MiXCR, listing each CDR3 protein once. The sample has about 1,400,000 distinct CDR3 sequences, approximately 38% seen once; the top ten hold approximately 7.9%. Whole-study results and caveats: TCR beta diversity, measured per million T cells, fell in a roughly linear way with age. Relative to aged donors, long-lived donors carried more naive CD4+ cells and displayed higher diversity.

The source is a woman aged 18-35 years in good health. Sequencing used blood. The chain has TRBV7-2 and TRBJ2-7; 14 bases are a match to TRBD2. The CDR3 protein is CASSQSGTSGGSSYEQYF. Written as DNA, the CDR3 is TGTGCCAGCAGCCAATCCGGGACTAGCGGGGGATCTTCCTACGAGCAGTACTTC.